These 28 T cell receptor beta chains came from one sample sequenced in a study of T cell repertoires in cytomegalovirus infection. TCRdb reprocessed the reads via MiXCR and lists one record per CDR3 protein. Among a few hundred thousand distinct CDR3 sequences listed, roughly 13% were seen once. The material sequenced was PBMCs. These receptor sequences come from a human donor in good health (CMV status not recorded). Some clones in this sample may be carry-over from other donors' samples.

The chain employs TRBV29-1 and TRBJ2-4, with D hard to call. Deletions cut 4 bases from V and 6 bases from J, with 13 bases between. Germline V gives CDR1 SQVTM, CDR2 ANQGSEA. This CDR3 has 13 residues. The CDR3 region has the DNA TGCAGCGTTGTCGCTATCGACCCAAACATTCAGTACTTC. Translated, it gives CSVVAIDPNIQYF.

This clonotype was counted ten times or more. The CDR3 here is CASSLLSSYNSPLHF. The CDR3 coding sequence is TGTGCCAGCAGCTTACTCAGCTCCTATAATTCACCCCTCCACTTT. This chain links TRBV7-2 with TRBJ1-6; no firm D call. V was trimmed by 2 bases and J by 0 bases, leaving 5 bases between them. Germline CDR1 reads SGHTA; CDR2 reads FQGNSA. CDR3 length equals 15 residues.

This clonotype came up a few times. This chain connects TRBV7-6 to TRBJ2-3; D remains ambiguous. Trimming removed 6 bases from V and 2 bases from J, with 18 bases in between. The V gene's germline CDR1 is SGHVS and CDR2 FNYEAQ. CDR3 length: 16 residues. CDR3 coding DNA: TGTGCCAGCAGTCGACTTCTGCAGGTATACACAGATACGCAGTATTTT. The encoded protein is CASSRLLQVYTDTQYF.

At least ten counts were recorded for this clonotype. The chain recombines TRBV10-2 with TRBJ1-1; no definite D call. CDR3 length equals 13 residues. Germline loops: CDR1 WSHSY, CDR2 SAAADI. The V end lost 5 bases, the J end lost 5 bases, and 12 bases lay between the germline ends. CDR3 sequence reads: CASSQTSGTEAFF. The CDR3 DNA reads as TGCGCCAGCAGTCAGACATCGGGTACTGAAGCTTTCTTT.

The gene calls are TRBV9 and TRBJ1-2; D gene unclear. This CDR3 has 13 amino acids. Germline V lookup: CDR1 SGDLS, CDR2 YYNGEE. The V end was cut by 4 bases, the J end by 3 bases, with 10 bases between. The CDR3 protein is CASSFAADYGYTF. The CDR3 DNA sequence: TGTGCCAGCAGCTTCGCCGCAGACTATGGCTACACCTTC.

Ten or more counts support this clonotype. V is TRBV7-2 and J is TRBJ2-7; tentative D call: TRBD1 (5 bases). This CDR3 contains 13 residues. Germline loops: CDR1 SGHTA, CDR2 FQGNSA. V lost 4 bases and J 5 bases, leaving 12 bases between the germline ends. The DNA of the CDR3 is TGTGCCAGCAGCTCTCAGGGTAATGACGAGCAGTACTTC. This sequence encodes CASSSQGNDEQYF.

The chain recombines TRBV20-1 with TRBJ2-3; D remains ambiguous. Trimming took 0 bases from V and 2 from J, leaving 9 bases between them. The CDR3 consists of 14 residues. Germline V gene data show CDR1 as DFQATT and CDR2 as SNEGSKA (reference sequence). The CDR3: CSARERRPTDTQYF. The CDR3 DNA sequence: TGCAGTGCTAGAGAGCGCCGACCCACAGATACGCAGTATTTT.

V usage is TRBV5-4 and J usage is TRBJ1-1, with D possibly matching TRBD1 (5 bases). From germline, CDR1 is SGHNT and CDR2 YYREEE (reference sequence). Trimming stripped 4 bases from V and 4 bases from J, with 14 bases between. This CDR3 has 14 amino acids. This chain's CDR3 is CASSLPAGGTEAFF. CDR3 nucleotides: TGTGCCAGCAGCCTACCGGCGGGGGGCACTGAAGCTTTCTTT. The whole variable domain, filled in from reference TRBV5-4 and TRBJ1-1, reads ETGVTQSPTHLIKTRGQQVTLRCSSQSGHNTVSWYQQALGQGPQFIFQYYREEENGRGNFPPRFSGLQFPNYSSELNVNALELDDSALYLCASSLPAGGTEAFFGQGTRLTVV.

The chain carries TRBV20-1 and TRBJ1-6; D remains ambiguous. Germline CDR1 is DFQATT and CDR2 is SNEGSKA (reference sequence). Deletions cut 2 bases from V and 1 base from J, with 9 bases between. The CDR3 runs to 15 residues. This chain's CDR3 is CSARQGISYNSPLHF. The CDR3 bases are TGCAGTGCTAGACAAGGGATTTCCTATAATTCACCCCTCCACTTT.

The chain uses TRBV19 and TRBJ2-1; D remains unclear. Trimming left V 6 bases short and J 2 bases short, with 11 bases between. The CDR3 is 14 residues long. Germline V gene data show CDR1 as LNHDA and CDR2 as SQIVND (reference sequence). This CDR3 is CASREKGPYNEQFF. The CDR3 DNA reads TGTGCCAGTAGAGAGAAAGGGCCCTACAATGAGCAGTTCTTC.

The chain recombines TRBV7-9 with TRBJ1-6, with D unclear. The CDR3 is 18 residues long. Germline assignment: CDR1 SEHNR and CDR2 FQNEAQ (reference sequence). Trimming removed 3 bases from V and 0 bases from J, with 15 bases in between. The CDR3 protein is CASSLWGSDGSYNSPLHF. DNA for the CDR3: TGTGCCAGCAGCTTGTGGGGATCGGATGGCTCCTATAATTCACCCCTCCACTTT.

The sample holds many counts of this clonotype. The rearrangement joins TRBV7-8 to TRBJ2-7; D is unclear. CDR1 is SGHVS, CDR2 FQNEAQ, per germline. The CDR3 covers 13 residues. V lost 4 bases to trimming and J lost 2 bases, with 9 bases between them. The CDR3 sequence: CASSSQFAYEQYF. CDR3 nucleotide sequence: TGTGCCAGCAGCTCCCAATTCGCCTACGAGCAGTACTTC.

This clonotype was observed at least ten times. The CDR3 loop is CASSPAGGANYGYTF. CDR3 coding DNA: TGTGCCAGCAGCCCCGCGGGGGGAGCTAACTATGGCTACACCTTC. The rearrangement uses TRBV28 and TRBJ1-2, with a weak D call TRBD1 (5 bases). This CDR3 has 15 residues. Germline CDR1 is MDHEN and CDR2 is SYDVKM. V gave up 6 bases and J gave up 0 bases, with 14 bases separating them.

The J gene is TRBJ2-1, the V gene TRBV7-3; D gene unclear. This CDR3 region has 13 residues. V lost 2 bases and J lost 4, with 6 bases in between. CDR1 and CDR2 (germline): SGHTA, FQGTGA. Here the CDR3 reads CASSLYRYNEQFF. Here the CDR3 DNA reads TGTGCCAGCAGCTTATACAGATACAATGAGCAGTTCTTC.

This clonotype has just a few counts. The chain links TRBV14 to TRBJ2-5, with 8 bases that match TRBD2. The CDR3 extends over 15 amino acids. The junction had 9 bases not matched to a gene; V was cut back by 4 bases and J by 5 bases. CDR1 SGHDN and CDR2 FVKESK come from the germline V gene. CDR3 sequence (DNA): TGTGCCAGCAGCCGACGGACTAGCCCAGACGAGACCCAGTACTTC. Protein product: CASSRRTSPDETQYF.

In this sample, this clonotype turned up many times. The chain recombines TRBV6-4 with TRBJ2-1, with 7 nucleotides matching TRBD2. Losses at the gene ends were 4 bases for V and 4 bases for J; bases not matched to a gene: 1. This CDR3 region has 13 residues. The germline V gene encodes CDR1 MRHNA and CDR2 SNTAGT. CDR3 coding DNA: TGTGCCAGCAGTGGTAGCGGGTACAATGAGCAGTTCTTC. This gives the protein CASSGSGYNEQFF.

This clonotype was detected ten times or more. The V and J genes are TRBV20-1 and TRBJ2-1, with D tentatively TRBD1 (8 bases). This CDR3 has 14 residues. Trimming shortened V by 8 bases and J by 4 bases, and 18 bases separated the two germline ends. The V gene's germline CDR1 is DFQATT and CDR2 SNEGSKA (reference sequence). CDR3 amino acids: CSKKTGGDYNEQFF. DNA of the CDR3: TGCAGTAAAAAAACAGGGGGGGATTACAATGAGCAGTTCTTC.

This clonotype was picked up many times. The gene calls are TRBV7-3 and TRBJ1-1, with 9 bases that match TRBD1. Trimming cost V 5 bases and J 4 bases; bases outside gene matches: 5. The CDR3 sequence is 14 residues long. Germline lookup yields CDR1 SGHTA and CDR2 FQGTGA. CDR3 DNA sequence: TGTGCCAGCAGCCCGGGGACAGGGATCACTGAAGCTTTCTTT. Translated: CASSPGTGITEAFF. Variable domain in full (rest from reference TRBV7-3 and TRBJ1-1): GAGVSQTPSNKVTEKGKYVELRCDPISGHTALYWYRQSLGQGPEFLIYFQGTGAADDSGLPNDRFFAVRPEGSVSTLKIQRTERGDSAVYLCASSPGTGITEAFFGQGTRLTVV.

This clonotype was counted between two and nine times. The gene calls are TRBV7-2 and TRBJ2-1; the match to TRBD1 covers 8 bases. Germline loops: CDR1 SGHTA, CDR2 FQGNSA. V lost 6 bases, J lost 5 bases, and 3 bases stayed unmatched. This CDR3 contains 13 residues. CDR3 loop: CASSSGQDNEQFF. In DNA, the CDR3 is TGTGCCAGCAGTTCGGGACAGGACAATGAGCAGTTCTTC.

As regards this clonotype: This sequence may be a read error, since a much larger clone differs from it by one base. This chain's CDR3 is CASSEPSEGAYTGELFF. The DNA of the CDR3 is TGTGCCAGCAGTGAGCCGAGTGAGGGGGCTTACACCGGGGAGCTGTTTTTT. The chain links TRBV6-6 to TRBJ2-2; TRBD1 matches at 7 bases. V trimming: 5 bases; J trimming: 3 bases; junction bases outside the gene matches: 12. Germline CDR1 reads MNHNY; CDR2 reads SVGAGI (reference sequence). The CDR3 covers 17 residues.

The sample holds many counts of this clonotype. The chain carries TRBV6-6 and TRBJ2-3, with 7 positions matching TRBD1. Unmatched junction bases numbered 13, after V lost 5 bases and J lost 2 bases. The germline V gene has CDR1 MNHNY and CDR2 SVGAGI (reference sequence). The CDR3 consists of 17 residues. This CDR3 is CASSGLTGYSSTDTQYF. The DNA of the CDR3 is TGTGCCAGCAGTGGGCTGACAGGGTACTCCTCCACAGATACGCAGTATTTT.

A few counts support this clonotype. The rearrangement joins TRBV20-1 to TRBJ2-3; no clear D gene. V lost 6 bases and J lost 3, with 7 bases in between. The CDR3 loop spans 11 amino acids. Germline V lookup: CDR1 DFQATT, CDR2 SNEGSKA (reference sequence). The CDR3 nucleotides read TGCAGTGCCCCAGAAACAGATACGCAGTATTTT. Amino acids: CSAPETDTQYF.

This clonotype has ten or more counts. The CDR3 reads CASSPGTGGLQPQHF. The CDR3 region has the DNA TGTGCCAGCAGCCCTGGGACAGGGGGCCTTCAGCCCCAGCATTTT. The chain joins TRBV7-9 to TRBJ1-5; 12 nucleotides line up with TRBD1. The CDR3 loop spans 15 amino acids. V trimming: 5 bases; J trimming: 6 bases; junction bases outside the gene matches: 5. The germline CDR1 and CDR2 sequences are SEHNR and FQNEAQ (reference sequence).

This clonotype was seen only a few times. The chain employs TRBV6-6 and TRBJ2-7; D is possibly TRBD1 (5 bases). The CDR3 loop spans 15 amino acids. Germline-derived CDR1 and CDR2 are MNHNY and SVGAGI (reference sequence). V was trimmed by 2 bases and J by 6 bases, leaving 17 bases between them. The CDR3 coding sequence is TGTGCCAGCAGTTACAGGCGAGACAGCCCCGTCGAGCAGTACTTC. It yields the protein CASSYRRDSPVEQYF.

There are many counts of this clonotype. The J gene is TRBJ1-5, the V gene TRBV7-2; the D gene is possibly TRBD1 (5 bases). V shed 6 bases and J shed 8 bases, with 17 bases lying between them. CDR1 is SGHTA and CDR2 is FQGNSA in the germline V gene. The CDR3 has 14 residues. The CDR3 DNA follows: TGTGCCAGCAGTCCCGGGGCGCTTGATAAGCCCCAGCATTTT. Translated, it gives CASSPGALDKPQHF.

V is TRBV20-1 and J is TRBJ2-5; the D call may be TRBD1 or TRBD2 (5 bases each). The ends were cut back, 6 bases at V and 1 base at J, with 12 bases in the middle. CDR1 and CDR2 from the germline V gene are DFQATT and SNEGSKA (reference sequence). This CDR3 has 13 residues. CDR3 protein: CSAPRGVQETQYF. In DNA, the CDR3 is TGCAGTGCCCCTCGGGGCGTCCAAGAGACCCAGTACTTC.

V is TRBV12-3 or TRBV12-4 and J is TRBJ2-1; no definite D call. V lost 7 bases and J 14 bases, leaving 21 bases between the germline ends. The CDR3 is made up of 13 amino acids. The CDR3 here is CASTTTPPARKFF. The CDR3 coding sequence is TGTGCCAGCACTACCACTCCCCCGGCTCGGAAGTTCTTC.

The chain joins TRBV5-6 to TRBJ2-3; D is unclear. V was clipped by 4 bases and J by 2 bases, with 11 bases between them. The CDR3 consists of 14 residues. Per the germline V gene, CDR1 is SGHDT and CDR2 is YYEEEE. This CDR3 is CASSEDPSTDTQYF. The DNA of the CDR3 is TGTGCCAGCAGCGAAGACCCGTCCACAGATACGCAGTATTTT.